These 15 T cell receptor beta chains originate from one sample sequenced in a study of metastatic and nonmetastatic thyroid tumors. Patients underwent thyroid surgery, and none had received any treatment before it. TCRdb recomputed clones from the PCR reads via MiXCR. The table has some 25,000 clones, approximately 19% seen once; the top ten hold 4.6%. Sequenced sample: blood. All receptors derive from a male donor with papillary thyroid cancer or a benign thyroid nodule (not recorded which). Some clones in this sample may be carry-over from other donors' samples.

The sample holds a few counts of this clone. The chain carries TRBV6-1 and TRBJ1-3; 9 nucleotides line up with TRBD1. Germline CDR1 is MNHNS and CDR2 is SASEGT. V dropped 3 bases and J dropped 6; count of bases not matched to a gene: 6. This CDR3 is 15 amino acids long. Here the CDR3 reads CASSDPRDRVNTIYF. The CDR3 DNA reads as TGTGCCAGCAGTGACCCCCGGGACAGGGTAAACACCATATATTTT.

This clone was found many times. The CDR3 sequence is CASGMAQTYEQYF. The CDR3 DNA reads as TGTGCCAGCGGGATGGCACAGACCTACGAGCAGTACTTC. This chain links TRBV6-1 with TRBJ2-7; D unresolved. The germline CDR1 and CDR2 sequences are MNHNS and SASEGT. V lost 8 bases, J lost 2 bases, and 13 bases lay in between. This CDR3 has 13 residues.

Comment on this clone: One end of the junction is discordant with germline, which a read error may explain. The chain uses TRBV5-1 and TRBJ2-2; the D is unclear. Germline CDR1 SGHRS, CDR2 YFSETQ. This CDR3 contains 11 residues. The CDR3 nucleotides are TGCGCCGGCAGCTTGGGCTGGGAGCTGTTTTTT. It specifies CAGSLGWELFF.

This chain uses TRBV7-2 with TRBJ1-1; the match to TRBD1 covers 7 bases. This CDR3 comprises 13 residues. Per germline, CDR1 SGHTA and CDR2 FQGNSA. After removal of 2 bases from V and 11 bases from J, the junction contained 8 bases not matched to a gene. The CDR3 DNA reads TGTGCCAGCAGCTTAAGACAGGGCGGGCATGCTTTCTTT. Translating it yields CASSLRQGGHAFF.

This clone was recorded at least ten times. The chain is built from TRBV18 and TRBJ2-1; 9 positions match TRBD2. Germline loops: CDR1 KGHSH, CDR2 LQKENI. The CDR3 covers 15 residues. Germline trimming cut 2 bases from V and 7 bases from J; bases unmatched to any gene: 6. The CDR3 DNA follows: TGTGCCAGCTCACCATTTGCGGGAGGGCCGAATGAGCAGTTCTTC. It encodes CASSPFAGGPNEQFF.

Note on this clone: In this CDR3 the conserved last residue, phenylalanine or tryptophan, is missing, so a read error is likely. This chain uses TRBV20-1 with TRBJ2-7, with D possibly being TRBD2 (7 bases). The CDR3 contains 13 residues. The germline V gene encodes CDR1 DFQATT and CDR2 SNEGSKA (reference sequence). The CDR3 bases are TGCAGGGGAGGGGGGACCAATTCTTACGAGCAGTACCTC. Translated: CRGGGTNSYEQYL.

The chain combines TRBV19 with TRBJ2-2, with 7 bases lining up with TRBD1. V dropped 7 bases and J dropped 5; count of bases not matched to a gene: 7. The length of the CDR3 is 14 residues. Germline CDR1 and CDR2: LNHDA and SQIVND (reference sequence). CDR3 sequence reads: CASTRTGGTGELFF. The CDR3 coding sequence is TGTGCCAGTACGAGGACAGGAGGTACCGGGGAGCTGTTTTTT.

This clone ranks as medium-sized. The chain combines TRBV6-5 with TRBJ2-1; 8 bases are a match to TRBD2. CDR3 length: 13 residues. Unmatched junction bases numbered 3, after V lost 4 bases and J lost 7 bases. Germline-derived CDR1 and CDR2 are MNHEY and SVGAGI. The CDR3 loop reads CASSFSSGNEQFF. The DNA for the CDR3 is TGTGCCAGCAGTTTCTCTAGCGGGAATGAGCAGTTCTTC.

Ten or more counts support this clone. Given a much more abundant clone one base away, this may be a read error. The same CDR3 can be traced to other DNA sequences in this sample. The rearrangement joins TRBV2 to TRBJ2-3; 13 nucleotides line up with TRBD2. The CDR3 contains 15 residues. Losses at the gene ends were 11 bases for V and 1 base for J; bases not matched to a gene: 6. Germline V lookup: CDR1 SNHLY, CDR2 FYNNEI. The CDR3, as DNA: TGTGCCGGTTCCGGACTAGCGGGAGGCACAGATACGCAGTATTTT. It specifies CAGSGLAGGTDTQYF. The full variable domain, completed using reference TRBV2 and TRBJ2-3, is EPEVTQTPSHQVTQMGQEVILRCVPISNHLYFYWYRQILGQKVEFLVSFYNNEISEKSEIFDDQFSVERPDGSNFTLKIRSTKLEDSAMYFCAGSGLAGGTDTQYFGPGTRLTVL.

On this clone: The conserved phenylalanine or tryptophan is not found at the CDR3 terminus, so this likely reflects a read error. The chain joins TRBV5-4 to TRBJ2-3, with TRBD1 identical over 7 bases. CDR1 and CDR2 from the germline V gene are SGHNT and YYREEE (reference sequence). V gave up 0 bases and J gave up 3 bases; unmatched junction bases: 4. CDR3 length: 15 residues. The CDR3 DNA sequence: TGTGCCAGCAGCTTGGGTGTACAGGGGACAGATACGCAGTATCTT. Protein sequence: CASSLGVQGTDTQYL.

The V gene is TRBV7-8, the J gene TRBJ2-5, with D possibly TRBD2 on 6 matching bases. V lost 3 bases and J 5 bases, leaving 13 bases between the germline ends. This CDR3 spans 14 amino acids. Germline CDR1 is SGHVS and CDR2 is FQNEAQ. CDR3 protein: CASSLSGLTETQYF. Written as DNA, the CDR3 is TGTGCCAGCAGCTTGTCGGGACTCACGGAGACCCAGTACTTC. The whole variable domain, filled in from reference TRBV7-8 and TRBJ2-5, reads GAGVSQSPRYKVAKRGQDVALRCDPISGHVSLFWYQQALGQGPEFLTYFQNEAQLDKSGLPSDRFFAERPEGSVSTLKIQRTQQEDSAVYLCASSLSGLTETQYFGPGTRLLVL.

This clone rates as medium-sized. The V gene is TRBV19, the J gene TRBJ1-3; maybe TRBD1 (6 bases). The V end was cut by 5 bases, the J end by 4 bases, with 12 bases between. The CDR3 totals 14 residues. Germline V gene data show CDR1 as LNHDA and CDR2 as SQIVND (reference sequence). The CDR3 coding sequence is TGTGCCAGTAGTGCACAGGGTAACGGAAACACCATATATTTT. Translating it yields CASSAQGNGNTIYF.

This clone has a count of ten or more. The V call is TRBV19, the J call TRBJ1-1; TRBD1 aligns across 9 bases. This CDR3 spans 12 amino acids. Germline V gene lookup returns CDR1 LNHDA and CDR2 SQIVND (reference sequence). V shed 11 bases and J 6 bases; nucleotides not matched to a gene: 7. Here the CDR3 DNA reads TGTGCCTCCGTAGGGACAGGGCCTGAAGCTTTCTTT. Its translation is CASVGTGPEAFF.

As concerns this clone: At one end, the junction sequence differs from germline, possibly due to a read error. The chain is built from TRBV3-1 and TRBJ2-7; 7 nucleotides match TRBD1. Germline V gene data show CDR1 as LGHDT and CDR2 as YNNKEL (reference sequence). CDR3 size: 15 residues. CDR3 protein: CASSQPYRGAYEQHF. The CDR3 DNA reads as TGTGCCAGCAGCCAGCCGTACAGGGGAGCCTACGAGCAGCACTTC.

The rearrangement uses TRBV30 and TRBJ1-2, with D tentatively TRBD1 (5 bases). Per germline, CDR1 GTSNPN and CDR2 SVGIG (reference sequence). V gave up 8 bases and J gave up 7 bases, with 11 bases separating them. CDR3 length equals 10 residues. CDR3 sequence reads: CALGDFGYTF. For the CDR3, the DNA is TGTGCCCTGGGGGACTTTGGCTACACCTTC.